This T cell receptor (beta chain) was sequenced for a study of monozygotic twins with inflammatory bowel disease. UMIs containing a 6-nucleotide sample barcode were added via template switching. From its re-call of the 5' RACE reads, TCRdb lists each CDR3 protein once, without DNA. Here the sample table reports 300,000 to 450,000 distinct CDR3 sequences. CDR1 MDHEN and CDR2 SYDVKM come from the germline V gene. CDR3 length equals 14 residues. The chain joins TRBV28 to TRBJ2-7; TCRdb names TRBD1, which stays unverified in the absence of DNA. Sequencing input: blood. The receptor was derived from a human donor with ulcerative colitis or Crohn's disease, or a healthy co-twin of an affected twin (not recorded which). This CDR3 reads CASSSGTAVYEQYF.